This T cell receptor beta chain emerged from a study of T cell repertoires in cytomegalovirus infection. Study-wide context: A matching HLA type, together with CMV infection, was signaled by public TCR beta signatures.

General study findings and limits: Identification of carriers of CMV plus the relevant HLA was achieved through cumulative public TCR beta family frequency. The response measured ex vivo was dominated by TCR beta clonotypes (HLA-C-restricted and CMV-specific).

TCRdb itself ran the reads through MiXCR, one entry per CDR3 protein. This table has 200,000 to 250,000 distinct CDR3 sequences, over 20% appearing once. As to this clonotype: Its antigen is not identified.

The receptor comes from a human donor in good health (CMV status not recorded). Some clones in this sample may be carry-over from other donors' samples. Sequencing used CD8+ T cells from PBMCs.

This CDR3 is CSARTVWNTEAFF. CDR3 bases: TGCAGTGCTCGGACAGTCTGGAACACTGAAGCTTTCTTT. The chain employs TRBV20-1 and TRBJ1-1, with D perhaps matching TRBD1 (6 bases). The CDR3 loop spans 13 amino acids. The germline V gene encodes CDR1 DFQATT and CDR2 SNEGSKA (reference sequence). The V end lost 5 bases, the J end lost 1 base, and 11 bases lay between the germline ends.